Listed below are T cell receptor beta chains from one sample, sequenced in a study of cytomegalovirus exposure and HLA in healthy donors. Assay used: immunoSEQ multiplex PCR; TCRdb lists only in-frame clones, some missing. The sample records tens of thousands of clones, 85% to 90% being singletons. What was sequenced was PBMCs. These receptors were obtained from a woman under 30 in good health and CMV-seropositive. CDR3s include the opening cysteine and the closing phenylalanine or tryptophan. Each record gives: V gene, D gene, clone size, J gene, CDR3 protein, CDR3 DNA. D genes are given only for firm matches. The size of a clone is reported for some rows only, either as once, few or many, or as a class for expanded clones.

TRBV4-2	TRBD2	many	TRBJ2-3	CASSQDLAEGTDTQYF	TGTGCCAGCAGCCAAGATCTAGCGGAAGGAACAGATACGCAGTATTTT
TRBV9	NA	NA	TRBJ2-1	CASSARFMGGYNEQFF	TGTGCCAGCAGCGCCCGTTTTATGGGGGGCTACAATGAGCAGTTCTTC
TRBV7-2	TRBD2	once	TRBJ2-2	CASSLGGGSAGELFF	TGTGCCAGCAGCCTAGGCGGGGGTAGTGCCGGGGAGCTGTTTTTT
TRBV4-2	NA	NA	TRBJ2-3	CASSQVERPDTQYF	TGTGCCAGCAGCCAAGTCGAGCGTCCAGATACGCAGTATTTT
TRBV2	NA	NA	TRBJ1-3	CASSVSSGNTIYF	TGTGCCAGCAGTGTGAGCTCTGGAAACACCATATATTTT
TRBV5-6	NA	NA	TRBJ1-2	CASSLGAGYTF	TGTGCCAGCAGCTTGGGGGCCGGCTACACCTTC
TRBV4-1	TRBD1	NA	TRBJ1-6	CASSHIGRRDSNYNSPLHF	TGCGCCAGCAGCCATATAGGACGTCGGGACAGCAATTATAATTCACCCCTCCACTTT
TRBV2	NA	NA	TRBJ2-4	CASSEGTSAPIQYF	TGTGCCAGCAGTGAAGGGACATCCGCCCCTATTCAGTACTTC
TRBV2	NA	NA	TRBJ2-1	CASSERGNEQFF	TGTGCCAGCAGTGAAAGGGGCAATGAGCAGTTCTTC
TRBV6-4	NA	few	TRBJ1-1	CASSDSAENTEAFF	TGTGCCAGCAGTGACTCGGCAGAGAACACTGAAGCTTTCTTT
TRBV5-4	TRBD2	once	TRBJ2-7	CASSPGPGLAAVYEQYF	TGTGCCAGCAGCCCTGGACCTGGACTAGCGGCTGTATACGAGCAGTACTTC
TRBV18	NA	NA	TRBJ2-3	CASSPPREGPAATQYF	TGTGCCAGCTCACCACCCCGCGAGGGCCCTGCAGCTACGCAGTATTTT
TRBV18	TRBD1	NA	TRBJ1-5	CASSPGTGNQPQHF	TGTGCCAGCTCACCCGGGACAGGCAATCAGCCCCAGCATTTT
TRBV7-2	TRBD1	NA	TRBJ2-1	CASSLGGRGPNNEQFF	TGTGCCAGCAGCTTAGGAGGCAGGGGGCCCAACAATGAGCAGTTCTTC
TRBV2	NA	NA	TRBJ2-3	CASSDGAVPSTDTQYF	TGTGCCAGCAGTGATGGGGCAGTCCCTAGCACAGATACGCAGTATTTT
TRBV7-6	NA	NA	TRBJ2-7	CASSLIGSGSYEQYF	TGTGCCAGCAGCTTAATCGGTAGTGGCTCCTACGAGCAGTACTTC
TRBV19	TRBD2	NA	TRBJ2-7	CATAGGPSARYEQYF	TGTGCCACCGCGGGGGGTCCGAGCGCCAGGTACGAGCAGTACTTC
TRBV2	NA	once	TRBJ2-2	CASSEAPIGELFF	TGTGCCAGCAGTGAAGCCCCTATCGGGGAGCTGTTTTTT
TRBV4-1	NA	NA	TRBJ2-1	CASSQDMGSSYNEQFF	TGCGCCAGCAGCCAAGATATGGGGAGCTCCTACAATGAGCAGTTCTTC
TRBV7-9	NA	NA	TRBJ2-5	CASSLWREETQYF	TGTGCCAGCAGCTTGTGGAGGGAGGAGACCCAGTACTTC